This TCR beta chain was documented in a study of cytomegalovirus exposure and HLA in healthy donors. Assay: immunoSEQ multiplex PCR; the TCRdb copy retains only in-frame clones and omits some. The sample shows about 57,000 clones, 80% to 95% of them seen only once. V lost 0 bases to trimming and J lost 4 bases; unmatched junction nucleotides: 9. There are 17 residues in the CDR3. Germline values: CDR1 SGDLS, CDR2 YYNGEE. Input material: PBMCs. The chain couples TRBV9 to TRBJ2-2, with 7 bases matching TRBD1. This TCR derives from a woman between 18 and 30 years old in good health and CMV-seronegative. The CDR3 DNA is TGTGCCAGCAGCGTAGAGGGGGCCAACAAATCCACCGGGGAGCTGTTTTTT. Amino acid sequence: CASSVEGANKSTGELFF.